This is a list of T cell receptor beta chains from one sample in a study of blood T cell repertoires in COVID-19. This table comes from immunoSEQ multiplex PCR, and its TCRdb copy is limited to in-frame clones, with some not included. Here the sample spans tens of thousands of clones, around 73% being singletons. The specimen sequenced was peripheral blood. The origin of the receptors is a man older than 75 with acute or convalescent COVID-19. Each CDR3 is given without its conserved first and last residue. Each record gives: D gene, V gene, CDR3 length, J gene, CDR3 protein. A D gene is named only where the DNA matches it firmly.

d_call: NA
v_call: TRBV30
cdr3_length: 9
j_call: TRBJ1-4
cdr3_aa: AWARSGKLF

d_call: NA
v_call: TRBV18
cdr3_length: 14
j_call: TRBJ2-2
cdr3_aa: ASSPLEGANTGELF

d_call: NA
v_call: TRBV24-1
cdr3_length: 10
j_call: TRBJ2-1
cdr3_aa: ATSDPLGEQF

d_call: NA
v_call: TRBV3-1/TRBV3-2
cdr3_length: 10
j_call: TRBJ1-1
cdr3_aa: ASSQAEGRAF

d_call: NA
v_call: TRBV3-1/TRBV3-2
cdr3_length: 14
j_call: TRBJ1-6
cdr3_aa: ASSQKTGRGNSPLH

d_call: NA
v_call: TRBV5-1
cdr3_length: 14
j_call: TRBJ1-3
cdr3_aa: ASTPDGGRSGNTIY

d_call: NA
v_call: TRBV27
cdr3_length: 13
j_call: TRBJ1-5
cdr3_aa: ASSYGGGPNQPQH

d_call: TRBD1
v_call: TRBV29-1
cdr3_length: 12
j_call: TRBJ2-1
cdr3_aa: SARGQGRYNEQF

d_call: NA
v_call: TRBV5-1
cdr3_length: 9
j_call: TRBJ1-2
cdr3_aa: ASSSGWGYT

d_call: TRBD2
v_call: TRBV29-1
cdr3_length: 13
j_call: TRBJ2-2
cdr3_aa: SAAPAGVATGELF

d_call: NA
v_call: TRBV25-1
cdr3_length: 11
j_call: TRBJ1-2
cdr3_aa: ASSTAPNYGYT

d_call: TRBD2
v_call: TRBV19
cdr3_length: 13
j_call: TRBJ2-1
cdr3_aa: ASSLNAGGLNEQF

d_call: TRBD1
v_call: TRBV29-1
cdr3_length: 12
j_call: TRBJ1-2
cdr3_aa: SVEEQGVIYGYT

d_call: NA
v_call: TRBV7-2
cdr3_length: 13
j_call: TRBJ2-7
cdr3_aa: ASSPSQGTRGEQY

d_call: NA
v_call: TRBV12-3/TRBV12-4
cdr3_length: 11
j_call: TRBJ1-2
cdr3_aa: ASSLSLNYGYT

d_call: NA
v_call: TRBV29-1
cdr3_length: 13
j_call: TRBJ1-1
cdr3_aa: SVEESGWMNTEAF

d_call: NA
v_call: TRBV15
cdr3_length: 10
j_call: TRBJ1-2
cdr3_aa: ATSRDEVGYT

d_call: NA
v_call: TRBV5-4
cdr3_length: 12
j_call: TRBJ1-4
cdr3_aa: ASSRPGADEKLF

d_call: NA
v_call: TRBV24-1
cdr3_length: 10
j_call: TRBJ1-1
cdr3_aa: ATSDLWGRAF

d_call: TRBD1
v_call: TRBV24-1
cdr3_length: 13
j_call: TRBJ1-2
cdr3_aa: ATSDPRQGFYGYT

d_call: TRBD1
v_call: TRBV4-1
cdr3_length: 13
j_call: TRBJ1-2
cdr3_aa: ASSQPGQGAHGYT

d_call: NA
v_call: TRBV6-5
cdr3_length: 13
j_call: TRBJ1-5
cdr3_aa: ASSNEGNGNQPQH

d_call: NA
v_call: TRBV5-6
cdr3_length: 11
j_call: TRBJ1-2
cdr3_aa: ASSLWGGYGYT

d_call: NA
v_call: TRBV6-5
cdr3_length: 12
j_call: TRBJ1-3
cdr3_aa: ASSFEDRGNTIY

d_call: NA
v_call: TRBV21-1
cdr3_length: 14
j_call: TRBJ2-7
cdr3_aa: ASSKDGSGRGYEQY

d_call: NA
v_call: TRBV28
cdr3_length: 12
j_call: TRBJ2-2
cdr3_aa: ASSFFARTGELF

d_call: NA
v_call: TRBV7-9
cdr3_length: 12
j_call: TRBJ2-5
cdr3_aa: ASSDLTLQETQY

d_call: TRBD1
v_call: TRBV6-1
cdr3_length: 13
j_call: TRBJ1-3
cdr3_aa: ASSDTGVTGNTIY

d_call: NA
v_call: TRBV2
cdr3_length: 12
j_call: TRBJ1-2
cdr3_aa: ASSDSTGNYGYT

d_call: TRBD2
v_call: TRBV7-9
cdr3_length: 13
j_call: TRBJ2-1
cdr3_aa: ASSLGSGRGREQF

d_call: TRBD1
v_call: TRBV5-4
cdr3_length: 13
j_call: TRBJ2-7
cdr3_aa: ASSLPGQGAYEQY

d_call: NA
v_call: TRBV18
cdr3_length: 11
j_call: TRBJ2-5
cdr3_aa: ASSPQGAETQY

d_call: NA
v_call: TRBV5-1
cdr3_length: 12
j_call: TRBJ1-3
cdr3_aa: ASSLGGSGNTIY

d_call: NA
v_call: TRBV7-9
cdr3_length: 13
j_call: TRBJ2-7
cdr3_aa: ASRSRDIAGYEQY

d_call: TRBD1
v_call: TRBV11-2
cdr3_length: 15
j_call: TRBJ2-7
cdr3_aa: ASSRPLPGQGSSEQY

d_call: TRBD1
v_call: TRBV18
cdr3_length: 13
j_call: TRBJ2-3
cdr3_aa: ASSPGTGRPDTQY

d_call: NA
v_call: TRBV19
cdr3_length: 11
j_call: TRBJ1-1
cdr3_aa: ASRPNPYSEAF

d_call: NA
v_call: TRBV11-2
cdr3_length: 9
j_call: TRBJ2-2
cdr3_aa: ASSSAGELF

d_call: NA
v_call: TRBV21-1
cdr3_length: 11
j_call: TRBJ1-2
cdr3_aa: ASGPDTRYGYT

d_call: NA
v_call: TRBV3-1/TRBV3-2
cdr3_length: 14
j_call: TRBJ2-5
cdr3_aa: ASSQAASLYQETQY

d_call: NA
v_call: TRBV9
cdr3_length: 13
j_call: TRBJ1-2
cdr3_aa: ASSVAGQPKRGYT

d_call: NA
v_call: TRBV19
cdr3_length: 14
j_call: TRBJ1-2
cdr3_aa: ASSIDRQAYNYGYT

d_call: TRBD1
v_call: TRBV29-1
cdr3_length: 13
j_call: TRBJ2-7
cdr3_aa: SALRSGTAAYEQY

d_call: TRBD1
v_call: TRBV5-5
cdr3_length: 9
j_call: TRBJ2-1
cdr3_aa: ASRTGHEQF

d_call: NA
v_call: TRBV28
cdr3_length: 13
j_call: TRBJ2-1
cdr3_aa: ASSFSSNQDNEQF

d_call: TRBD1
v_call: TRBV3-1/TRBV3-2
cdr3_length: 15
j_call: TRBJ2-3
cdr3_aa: ASSQELGTGITDTQY

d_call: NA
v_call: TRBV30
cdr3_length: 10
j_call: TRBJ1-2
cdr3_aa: AWSLDEGSYT

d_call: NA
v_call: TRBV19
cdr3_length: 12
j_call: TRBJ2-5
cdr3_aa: ASSTPGRGKTQY